The 4 T cell receptor beta chains below come from one sample, sequenced in a study of shared clonotypes between healthy human individuals. The method was immunoSEQ multiplex PCR; TCRdb's version includes in-frame clones alone and lacks a portion of them. This sample carries about 2.4 million clones, over 85% of them seen once, and the ten largest clones take 0.36%. The sample taken for sequencing was naive CD4+ T cells from PBMCs. Subset given: CD45RA+ positively selected. The receptors here all came from a young man in good health. Some clones in this sample may be carry-over from other donors' samples.

Points on this clone: The sample holds other DNA sequences that translate to the same CDR3. The chain links TRBV7-9 to TRBJ1-5; TRBD1 is a possible D gene (5 bases). The CDR3 extends over 14 amino acids. Germline V lookup: CDR1 SEHNR, CDR2 FQNEAQ (reference sequence). With 0 bases removed from V and 7 bases from J, the gap between germline ends came to 10 bases. CDR3 nucleotide sequence: TGTGCCAGCAGCTTAGCGGGGGGTGGCCAGCCCCAGCATTTT. Its protein product is CASSLAGGGQPQHF.

The chain uses TRBV10-3 and TRBJ2-7; the D call may be TRBD1 or TRBD2 (5 bases each). Trimming removed 5 bases at V and 3 bases at J, with 14 bases between. Germline lookup yields CDR1 ENHRY and CDR2 SYGVKD. CDR3 size: 14 residues. CDR3 nucleotide sequence: TGTGCCATCAGTACAACCGGGACGGGCTACGAGCAGTACTTC. Translation gives CAISTTGTGYEQYF.

The chain links TRBV5-1 to TRBJ2-2, with D possibly TRBD1 on 6 matching bases. CDR3 size: 16 residues. The V end was cut by 4 bases, the J end by 2 bases, with 15 bases between. CDR1 is SGHRS and CDR2 is YFSETQ in the germline V gene. The CDR3 bases are TGCGCCAGCAGCCCCGAGGGGACATCAAACACCGGGGAGCTGTTTTTT. This translates into CASSPEGTSNTGELFF.

CDR3 bases: TGTGCCTGCGCTATGAGCACAGATACGCAGTATTTT. Protein sequence: CACAMSTDTQYF. The chain couples TRBV7-9 to TRBJ2-3; no clear D gene. CDR1 and CDR2 from the germline V gene are SEHNR and FQNEAQ (reference sequence). Trimming took 11 bases from V and 0 from J, leaving 9 bases between them. The CDR3 runs 12 residues.